This passage covers 10 T cell receptor beta chains from one sample sequenced in a study of T-cell memory formation after mild COVID-19. Each CDR3 protein is one row after TCRdb ran MiXCR on the 5' RACE reads. This table has 250,000 to 300,000 distinct CDR3 sequences, less than 20% appearing once. Sequencing used PBMCs or a T cell subset sorted from them (not recorded which). The origin of the receptors is a young man who had mild COVID-19 (a few samples of this study predate the infection). Cell type and time point are not known.

About this clonotype itself: This may stem from a read error, because a much larger clone lies one nucleotide away. The chain uses TRBV11-2 and TRBJ2-2; 9 bases map to TRBD1. Germline CDR1 and CDR2: SGHAT and FQNNGV. The CDR3 loop spans 16 amino acids. V gave up 3 bases and J gave up 3 bases; unmatched junction bases: 5. The CDR3 spells CASSFRDRVYTGELFF. In nucleotides, the CDR3 is TGTGCCAGCAGCTTTAGGGACAGGGTATACACCGGGGAGCTGTTTTTT. Together with reference TRBV11-2 and TRBJ2-2, the CDR3 gives the full variable domain: EAGVAQSPRYKIIEKRQSVAFWCNPISGHATLYWYQQILGQGPKLLIQFQNNGVVDDSQLPKDRFSAERLKGVDSTLKIQPAKLEDSAVYLCASSFRDRVYTGELFFGEGSRLTVL.

The CDR3 protein is CASSRGQASSYEQYV. The CDR3 DNA follows: TGTGCCAGCAGCCGGGGACAGGCTAGCTCCTACGAGCAGTACGTC. The rearrangement links TRBV5-6 to TRBJ2-7; 8 nucleotides agree with TRBD1. The germline V gene encodes CDR1 SGHDT and CDR2 YYEEEE. The CDR3 runs to 15 residues. Trimming at V came to 4 bases and at J to 0 bases, leaving 6 bases not matched to a gene.

This clonotype has only a few counts. V and J are TRBV10-2 and TRBJ2-3; TRBD2 matches 7 bases. Trimming cost V 6 bases and J 7 bases; bases outside gene matches: 10. CDR1 and CDR2 (germline): WSHSY, SAAADI. The CDR3 is 14 residues long. The CDR3 here is CASRDGGGTYTQYF. CDR3 bases: TGCGCCAGCAGAGATGGCGGGGGAACCTATACGCAGTATTTT.

The chain is built from TRBV28 and TRBJ2-1; TRBD1 agrees at 9 bases. V was clipped by 6 bases and J by 8 bases; unmatched bases: 8. CDR3 length: 14 residues. Germline assignment: CDR1 MDHEN and CDR2 SYDVKM. The CDR3 DNA sequence: TGTGCCAGCAGGGCCGGACAGGGGACCGATGAGCAGTTCTTC. Residues: CASRAGQGTDEQFF.

The chain combines TRBV5-4 with TRBJ2-7; D possibly corresponds to TRBD1 (5 bases). The CDR3 extends over 13 amino acids. Deletions cut 2 bases from V and 3 bases from J, with 9 bases between. The V gene's germline CDR1 is SGHNT and CDR2 YYREEE (reference sequence). The CDR3 bases are TGTGCCAGCAGCTTTGGACAACACTACGAGCAGTACGTC. The encoded protein is CASSFGQHYEQYV.

The rearrangement uses TRBV20-1 and TRBJ2-1; no firm D call. CDR1 is DFQATT and CDR2 is SNEGSKA in the germline V gene (reference sequence). The CDR3 consists of 14 residues. Trimming cost V 6 bases and J 10 bases, with 22 bases left between them. CDR3 in amino acids: CSAQPGLAKEEQFF. The CDR3 DNA sequence: TGCAGTGCCCAACCGGGCCTTGCCAAAGAGGAGCAGTTCTTC.

V and J are TRBV4-3 and TRBJ2-3; 8 bases line up with TRBD2. The germline gives CDR1 LGHNA, CDR2 YSLEER. The length of the CDR3 is 16 residues. Trimming took 0 bases from V and 3 from J; bases not matched to a gene: 5. CDR3 DNA: TGCGCCAGCAGCCAAGAAGGGGCGGGGGGAACAGATACGCAGTATTTT. Protein sequence: CASSQEGAGGTDTQYF.

V usage is TRBV12-2 and J usage is TRBJ2-3; the table's TRBD2 call for D was not verified on the DNA. TRBV12-2 corresponds to a pseudogene. This CDR3 contains 16 residues. The CDR3 reads CASRTQRASGGDTQYF. CDR3 bases: TGTGCAAGTCGCACTCAAAGGGCTAGCGGGGGAGATACGCAGTATTTT.

The chain has TRBV12-3 or TRBV12-4 and TRBJ1-1, with D uncertain. The CDR3 has 13 residues. V was cut by 7 bases and J by 7 bases, with 16 bases left in between. CDR3 region: CASTKTAQNEAFF. The CDR3 DNA is TGTGCCAGCACTAAGACGGCCCAAAATGAAGCTTTCTTT.

The V call is TRBV6-5, the J call TRBJ2-7; D may be TRBD1 (5 bases). V lost 2 bases and J lost 3, with 14 bases in between. This CDR3 region has 15 residues. The germline CDR1 and CDR2 sequences are MNHEY and SVGAGI. The CDR3 coding sequence is TGTGCCAGCAGTTACGCAGGGCCCCGGCTCTACGAGCAGTACTTC. This codes for CASSYAGPRLYEQYF.